This is a list of T cell receptor beta chains from one sample in a study of CD8+ T cells in alopecia areata. The protocol was immunoSEQ multiplex PCR, while the TCRdb copy is restricted to in-frame clones and leaves out a portion. The table records approximately 150,000 clones, roughly 58% of them present only once. The sequenced sample consisted of CD8+ T cells sorted from blood. The source of these receptors is a human donor in good health. The CDR3 runs from the conserved cysteine through the conserved F or W. D genes are given only for firm matches. The size entry is marked missing in some rows and otherwise reads once, few, many or a size class.

d_gene | abundance | j_gene | v_gene | CDR3aa | CDR3nt
. | . | TRBJ2-7 | TRBV7-6 | CAICEQYF | TGTGCCATTTGCGAGCAGTACTTC
TRBD2 | few | TRBJ2-1 | TRBV2 | CASRSGTSGTEQFF | TGTGCCAGCAGATCCGGGACTAGCGGTACTGAGCAGTTCTTC
. | . | TRBJ2-7 | TRBV9 | CASSVEGGSYEQYF | TGTGCCAGCAGCGTAGAGGGGGGCTCCTACGAGCAGTACTTC
. | few | TRBJ1-5 | TRBV7-3 | CASSLSSGQPQHF | TGTGCCAGCAGCTTATCAAGTGGTCAGCCCCAGCATTTT
. | few | TRBJ2-5 | TRBV29-1 | CSVEDLRAQETQYF | TGCAGCGTTGAAGATCTTCGGGCCCAAGAGACCCAGTACTTC
. | . | TRBJ1-2 | TRBV29-1 | CSVEAREGYTF | TGCAGCGTTGAGGCTAGGGAAGGCTACACCTTC
. | . | TRBJ1-1 | TRBV5-1 | CASSSLWGTEAFF | TGCGCCAGCAGCTCGCTATGGGGCACTGAAGCTTTCTTT
. | few | TRBJ2-1 | TRBV4-1 | CASSQVFSSYNEQFF | TGCGCCAGCAGCCAAGTCTTCAGCTCCTACAATGAGCAGTTCTTC
. | . | TRBJ2-2 | TRBV27 | CASRTTVSTGELFF | TGTGCCAGCAGAACGACAGTTTCCACCGGGGAGCTGTTTTTT
TRBD2 | . | TRBJ2-5 | TRBV27 | CASGRLADQETQYF | TGTGCCAGCGGAAGACTAGCGGATCAAGAGACCCAGTACTTC
. | . | TRBJ2-7 | TRBV27 | CASSQGTGNYEQYF | TGTGCCAGCAGTCAAGGGACTGGAAACTACGAGCAGTACTTC
. | few | TRBJ2-4 | TRBV7-9 | CASSFNLGLAKNIQYF | TGTGCCAGCAGCTTCAACTTGGGGCTAGCCAAAAACATTCAGTACTTC